This note documents a single T cell receptor (beta chain) sequence. Its antigen is still unknown. TCRdb's copy holds only in-frame clones and misses some; the assay was immunoSEQ multiplex PCR. The table shows tens of thousands of clones, with approximately 77% occurring only once. The sort gate was single viable CD3+CD4+CD8-CD45RO+ cells for memory CD4+ T cells. This record belongs to a study of memory CD4+ T cells and cytomegalovirus serostatus. In the study overall: Of the healthy Belgian adults, fewer than 10 were CMV seropositive and 20 to 25 seronegative. Study-level results: CD4+ memory repertoires contained 67 of 164 reported CMV TCRbeta sequences.

The V end was cut by 4 bases, the J end by 10 bases, with 20 bases between. CDR1 and CDR2 (germline): SGDLS, YYNGEE. CDR3 length: 14 residues. Source material: memory CD4+ T cells from blood. The sequence came from an adult in good health and CMV-seronegative. The gene calls are TRBV9 and TRBJ1-2; perhaps TRBD1 as D (6 bases). The CDR3 loop is CASSTAGGSQFYTF. CDR3 coding DNA: TGTGCCAGCAGCACGGCGGGGGGCTCTCAGTTCTACACCTTC.